Presented here are 2 T cell receptor beta chains from one specimen sequenced in a study of T-cell memory formation after mild COVID-19. Each CDR3 protein gets one entry after TCRdb re-called the 5' RACE reads with MiXCR. The table lists 470,000 or so distinct CDR3 sequences, over 15% of them singletons, with roughly 8.4% in the top ten. Source material: PBMCs or a T cell subset sorted from them (not recorded which). The receptors shown here come from an adult woman who had mild COVID-19 (a few samples of this study predate the infection). Cell type and time point are not known.

This clonotype was seen ten or more times. The rearrangement links TRBV29-1 to TRBJ1-1; TRBD1 aligns across 7 bases. Germline V gives CDR1 SQVTM, CDR2 ANQGSEA. Trimming took 5 bases from V and 1 from J; bases not matched to a gene: 7. CDR3 length: 14 amino acids. The CDR3 nucleotides read TGCAGCGTTCGGAGGACAGGTGGGAACACTGAAGCTTTCTTT. It is translated as CSVRRTGGNTEAFF.

J is TRBJ2-7 and V is TRBV18; tentative D call: TRBD2 (6 bases). The V gene's germline CDR1 is KGHSH and CDR2 LQKENI. V lost 5 bases to trimming and J lost 5 bases, with 16 bases between them. The CDR3 covers 14 residues. The CDR3 region has the DNA TGTGCCAGCTCATCCGGGACTTCAGGCCACGAGCAGTACTTC. Its translation is CASSSGTSGHEQYF. Together with reference TRBV18 and TRBJ2-7, the CDR3 gives the full variable domain: NAGVMQNPRHLVRRRGQEARLRCSPMKGHSHVYWYRQLPEEGLKFMVYLQKENIIDESGMPKERFSAEFPKEGPSILRIQQVVRGDSAAYFCASSSGTSGHEQYFGPGTRLTVT.